A selection of T cell receptor beta chains follows, all from one sample in a study of shared clonotypes between healthy human individuals. Clones were sequenced by immunoSEQ multiplex PCR, and TCRdb holds only the in-frame ones, with some missing. The data contain 2 million to 2.5 million clones, less than 95% of them seen just once; the ten biggest clones take up around 0.38%. The sequenced sample consisted of naive CD4+ T cells from PBMCs. The receptors originated from a man in his late teens or twenties in good health. Some clones in this sample may be carry-over from other donors' samples. The CDR3 runs from the conserved cysteine through the conserved F or W. The D gene is left open where the match is weak. Some rows mark clone size as missing; the rest say once, few, many or name a class of expanded clone.

>TRBJ2-5|-|-|TRBV7-2
CASSLARHTQETQYF
TGTGCCAGCAGCTTAGCAAGGCATACCCAGGAGACCCAGTACTTC
>TRBJ1-5|-|-|TRBV18
CASSPLGTRDQPQHF
TGTGCCAGCTCACCACTTGGGACACGTGATCAGCCCCAGCATTTT
>TRBJ2-3|-|-|TRBV7-9
CASSFLGGASVDTQYF
TGTGCCAGCAGCTTCTTGGGCGGGGCCTCCGTTGATACGCAGTATTTT
>TRBJ2-2|-|TRBD2|TRBV10-3
CAISTSGASANTGELFF
TGTGCCATCAGTACCAGCGGGGCGTCGGCGAACACCGGGGAGCTGTTTTTT
>TRBJ2-1|-|TRBD2|TRBV18
CASSPPGLSSGRNEQFF
TGTGCCAGCTCACCACCAGGGCTATCTAGCGGGAGAAATGAGCAGTTCTTC
>TRBJ2-1|-|TRBD2|TRBV19
CASSFFSGNTYNEQFF
TGTGCCAGTAGTTTCTTTAGCGGGAATACTTACAATGAGCAGTTCTTC
>TRBJ2-7|-|-|TRBV7-9
CASSLYGGPYEQYF
TGTGCCAGCAGCTTATATGGGGGGCCCTACGAGCAGTACTTC
>TRBJ1-4|-|TRBD1|TRBV27
CASRQDRAVEKLFF
TGTGCCAGCAGGCAGGACAGGGCGGTTGAAAAACTGTTTTTT
>TRBJ2-7|-|-|TRBV7-8
CASSLRSLPGGYEQYF
TGTGCCAGCAGCTTACGGTCCCTCCCTGGGGGATACGAGCAGTACTTC
>TRBJ2-6|-|TRBD1|TRBV19
CASSSGQGASGANVLTF
TGTGCCAGTAGTTCAGGACAGGGAGCCTCTGGGGCCAACGTCCTGACTTTC
>TRBJ2-3|-|-|TRBV7-2
CASRQDSTDTQYF
TGTGCCAGCAGGCAGGACTCCACAGATACGCAGTATTTT
>TRBJ2-5|-|-|TRBV5-1
CASSLALGGETQYF
TGCGCCAGCAGCTTGGCCCTAGGAGGGGAGACCCAGTACTTC
>TRBJ2-3|-|-|TRBV11-3
CASSLGIADTQYF
TGTGCCAGCAGCTTAGGCATTGCAGATACGCAGTATTTT
>TRBJ1-5|few|-|TRBV2
CASSGGRGSNQPQHF
TGTGCCAGCAGTGGGGGGAGGGGATCCAATCAGCCCCAGCATTTT
>TRBJ2-7|-|TRBD1|TRBV5-4
CASSPQGPYEQYF
TGTGCCAGCAGCCCACAGGGGCCCTACGAGCAGTACTTC
>TRBJ2-3|-|-|TRBV18
CASSQVLTDTQYF
TGTGCCAGCTCGCAAGTACTCACAGATACGCAGTATTTT
>TRBJ2-1|-|TRBD2|TRBV7-3
CASSLRGDSYNEQFF
TGTGCCAGCAGCCTACGGGGGGACTCCTACAATGAGCAGTTCTTC
>TRBJ2-7|-|-|TRBV2
CASSDSAAGSYEQYF
TGTGCCAGCAGTGATTCAGCCGCGGGTTCCTACGAGCAGTACTTC
>TRBJ1-4|-|TRBD1|TRBV28
CASRVGGVGNEKLFF
TGTGCCAGCAGGGTAGGGGGCGTTGGTAATGAAAAACTGTTTTTT
>TRBJ2-3|-|-|TRBV4-3
CASSQLAEGADTQYF
TGCGCCAGCAGCCAACTAGCGGAGGGGGCCGATACGCAGTATTTT
>TRBJ2-5|-|-|TRBV5-1
CASSLYTGLIQVETQYF
TGCGCCAGCAGCTTGTATACAGGTCTTATCCAAGTAGAGACCCAGTACTTC
>TRBJ2-3|-|TRBD2|TRBV9
CASSAGTSPNTQYF
TGTGCCAGCAGCGCCGGGACTAGCCCTAATACGCAGTATTTT
>TRBJ2-1|-|TRBD2|TRBV4-3
CASSQVGVRELPYNEQFF
TGCGCCAGCAGCCAAGTGGGTGTGCGGGAGCTCCCCTACAATGAGCAGTTCTTC
>TRBJ2-7|-|-|TRBV7-2
CASSLAWTTYEQYF
TGTGCCAGCAGCTTAGCATGGACTACCTACGAGCAGTACTTC
>TRBJ2-5|-|TRBD2|TRBV11-3
CASSLSGTLTQYF
TGTGCCAGCAGCTTAAGCGGGACCCTTACCCAGTACTTC
>TRBJ2-7|few|-|TRBV5-1
CASRAGPEQYF
TGCGCCAGCAGGGCAGGGCCCGAGCAGTACTTC
>TRBJ2-1|-|-|TRBV15
CATSRGLTPPKENEQFF
TGTGCCACCAGCAGAGGCCTGACCCCACCGAAAGAGAATGAGCAGTTCTTC
>TRBJ1-2|-|-|TRBV12-2
CASRPIPYGYTF
TGTGCAAGTCGCCCAATCCCATATGGCTACACCTTC
>TRBJ2-7|-|TRBD1|TRBV5-4
CASSLGGQGPQSYEQYF
TGTGCCAGCAGCTTGGGGGGACAGGGGCCCCAATCCTACGAGCAGTACTTC
>TRBJ1-1|-|-|TRBV12-5
CASGLTGGEPNTEAFF
TGTGCTAGTGGTTTGACTGGTGGGGAGCCGAACACTGAAGCTTTCTTT
>TRBJ1-5|-|-|TRBV5-5
CASSLELRPNQPQHF
TGTGCCAGCAGCTTGGAATTGCGGCCGAATCAGCCCCAGCATTTT
>TRBJ2-7|-|TRBD2|TRBV7-2
CASSLGLAWNYEQYF
TGTGCCAGCAGCTTGGGACTAGCCTGGAACTACGAGCAGTACTTC
>TRBJ2-7|-|TRBD2|TRBV28
CASRKGLAGLYEQYF
TGTGCCAGCAGGAAGGGGCTAGCGGGTCTCTACGAGCAGTACTTC
>TRBJ2-2|-|-|TRBV5-4
CASSLAAWGAGELFF
TGTGCCAGCAGCTTGGCCGCTTGGGGAGCCGGGGAGCTGTTTTTT
>TRBJ1-1|-|TRBD1|TRBV29-1
CSVVRWSGQGGTEAFF
TGCAGCGTCGTACGTTGGTCCGGACAGGGGGGTACTGAAGCTTTCTTT
>TRBJ2-1|-|-|TRBV5-8
CASSGYAGYSYNEQFF
TGTGCCAGCAGCGGGTACGCGGGATATTCCTACAATGAGCAGTTCTTC
>TRBJ1-2|-|-|TRBV29-1
CSVIVFGSYTF
TGCAGCGTGATCGTGTTCGGGAGCTACACCTTC
>TRBJ1-1|once|-|TRBV6-1
CASQSTGRTEAFF
TGTGCCAGCCAAAGTACCGGGAGGACTGAAGCTTTCTTT
>TRBJ2-5|-|-|TRBV5-1
CASSLDQGRAQETQYF
TGCGCCAGCAGCTTGGATCAGGGGAGGGCCCAAGAGACCCAGTACTTC
>TRBJ2-1|-|TRBD2|TRBV11-3
CASSLGTSTFNEQFF
TGTGCCAGCAGCTTAGGGACTAGCACGTTCAATGAGCAGTTCTTC
>TRBJ2-5|-|-|TRBV7-3
CASSLGGNQETQYF
TGTGCCAGCAGCTTGGGCGGTAACCAAGAGACCCAGTACTTC
>TRBJ2-7|-|TRBD1|TRBV7-2
CASSRDRSYEQYF
TGTGCCAGCAGCAGGGACAGATCCTACGAGCAGTACTTC
>TRBJ1-3|-|-|TRBV6-1
CASTPGNTIYF
TGTGCCAGCACCCCCGGAAACACCATATATTTT
>TRBJ1-2|-|-|TRBV19
CASSISTAFYTF
TGTGCCAGTAGTATCTCGACAGCATTCTACACCTTC
>TRBJ2-5|-|TRBD2|TRBV28
CASSQTSGGVQETQYF
TGTGCCAGCAGTCAAACTAGCGGGGGGGTCCAAGAGACCCAGTACTTC
>TRBJ1-1|-|-|TRBV7-3
CASSLSRGAYAFF
TGTGCCAGCAGCTTAAGTCGGGGGGCGTATGCTTTCTTT
>TRBJ2-2|-|TRBD1|TRBV28
CASTVPGQWGSGELFF
TGTGCCAGCACCGTCCCGGGACAGTGGGGATCCGGGGAGCTGTTTTTT
>TRBJ2-2|-|TRBD2|TRBV5-1
CASSLGSGAGAYTGELFF
TGCGCCAGCAGCTTGGGGAGCGGAGCGGGAGCGTATACCGGGGAGCTGTTTTTT
>TRBJ2-3|-|-|TRBV2
CASSDVVVVTQYF
TGTGCCAGCAGTGACGTTGTCGTGGTGACGCAGTATTTT
>TRBJ2-1|-|-|TRBV2
CASSRQVSSYNEQFF
TGTGCCAGCAGTAGGCAGGTGAGCTCCTACAATGAGCAGTTCTTC
>TRBJ1-2|-|TRBD1|TRBV7-9
CASSPNTGGADGYTF
TGTGCCAGCAGCCCTAATACAGGGGGCGCGGATGGCTACACCTTC